Each of the 15 T cell receptor beta chains below was sequenced from the same sample in a study of blood T cell repertoires in COVID-19. Repertoires were generated with immunoSEQ multiplex PCR, while TCRdb's copy carries only in-frame clones and drops some. The data contain about 210,000 clones, 90% to 95% of them singletons. The sample taken for sequencing was peripheral blood. These receptor sequences come from a man aged 30 to 39 with acute or convalescent COVID-19.

The chain couples TRBV30 to TRBJ1-1; D gene ambiguous. V lost 0 bases and J 0 bases, leaving 8 bases between the germline ends. This CDR3 region has 14 residues. The germline gives CDR1 GTSNPN, CDR2 SVGIG (reference sequence). Here the CDR3 reads CAWSVRGVNTEAFF. CDR3 sequence (DNA): TGTGCCTGGAGTGTACGAGGAGTGAACACTGAAGCTTTCTTT.

The chain employs TRBV14 and TRBJ2-1; the match to TRBD2 covers 9 bases. CDR3 length: 13 amino acids. Germline CDR1 reads SGHDN; CDR2 reads FVKESK. J was trimmed by 6 bases and V by 5 bases; bases with no gene match: 2. The CDR3 here is CASSGLARNEQFF. CDR3 sequence (DNA): TGTGCCAGCAGCGGACTAGCGCGCAATGAGCAGTTCTTC. The full variable domain, completed using reference TRBV14 and TRBJ2-1, is EAGVTQFPSHSVIEKGQTVTLRCDPISGHDNLYWYRRVMGKEIKFLLHFVKESKQDESGMPNNRFLAERTGGTYSTLKVQPAELEDSGVYFCASSGLARNEQFFGPGTRLTVL.

The rearrangement uses TRBV3-1 (or the pseudogene TRBV3-2) and TRBJ1-1, with TRBD1 as a possible D gene (5 bases). CDR3 length: 14 amino acids. V lost 5 bases, J lost 0 bases, and 10 bases lay in between. Germline V lookup: CDR1 LGHDT, CDR2 YNNKEL (reference sequence). CDR3 in amino acids: CASSYRTLNTEAFF. The CDR3 bases are TGTGCCAGCAGCTACCGGACACTGAACACTGAAGCTTTCTTT.

The genes are TRBV5-1 and TRBJ1-4; D perhaps matches TRBD1 (6 bases). The CDR3 loop spans 15 amino acids. Germline assignment: CDR1 SGHRS and CDR2 YFSETQ. The ends were cut back, 1 base at V and 6 bases at J, with 13 bases in the middle. CDR3: CASSLRGIGDEKLFF. Here the CDR3 DNA reads TGCGCCAGCAGCTTGAGGGGGATAGGTGATGAAAAACTGTTTTTT.

The J gene is TRBJ2-7, the V gene TRBV7-8, with D perhaps TRBD1 (5 bases). V lost 0 bases and J 3 bases, leaving 12 bases between the germline ends. Germline loops: CDR1 SGHVS, CDR2 FQNEAQ. The CDR3 has 15 amino acids. The CDR3 protein is CASSLALDRVYEQYF. The CDR3 DNA follows: TGTGCCAGCAGCTTAGCTTTAGACAGAGTCTACGAGCAGTACTTC.

This clone appeared a single time. J is TRBJ2-1 and V is TRBV12-3 or TRBV12-4; 8 bases line up with TRBD1. The CDR3 is made up of 13 amino acids. The J segment lost 8 bases and the V segment lost 1 base, leaving 1 base of the junction unmatched. The CDR3 DNA is TGTGCCAGCAGTTTAGGGACAGGGTATGAGCAGTTCTTC. The encoded protein is CASSLGTGYEQFF.

This clone was seen a single time. The genes are TRBV5-4 and TRBJ1-1; TRBD1 aligns across 10 bases. The V segment lost 2 bases and the J segment 5 bases; nucleotides outside the gene matches: 9. CDR3 size: 16 residues. The germline V gene encodes CDR1 SGHNT and CDR2 YYREEE (reference sequence). The CDR3 bases are TGTGCCAGCAGCTTAGGGTCTGGACAGGGGGGAACTGAAGCTTTCTTT. Amino acid sequence: CASSLGSGQGGTEAFF.

The chain links TRBV7-2 to TRBJ2-1, with 8 positions matching TRBD1. The CDR3 consists of 16 residues. From germline, CDR1 is SGHTA and CDR2 FQGNSA. Germline trimming cut 0 bases from V and 4 bases from J; bases unmatched to any gene: 5. In nucleotides, the CDR3 is TGTGCCAGCAGCTTAGCTCCGACAGGGGTTTACAATGAGCAGTTCTTC. This codes for CASSLAPTGVYNEQFF.

This chain joins TRBV5-5 and TRBJ1-5; D is unresolved. Per germline, CDR1 SGHKS and CDR2 YYEKEE (reference sequence). V shed 1 base and J shed 0 bases, with 5 bases lying between them. This CDR3 comprises 14 residues. The CDR3 here is CASSLYYSNQPQHF. DNA of the CDR3: TGTGCCAGCAGCTTGTATTATAGCAATCAGCCCCAGCATTTT.

The chain uses TRBV27 and TRBJ2-2, with 7 bases identical to TRBD1. The CDR3 totals 15 residues. The V gene's germline CDR1 is MNHEY and CDR2 SMNVEV (reference sequence). With V trimmed by 5 bases and J by 5 bases, 8 bases remained unmatched. For the CDR3, the DNA is TGTGCCAGCAGTCCCCACAGGGGTTGGACCGGGGAGCTGTTTTTT. The encoded protein is CASSPHRGWTGELFF.

The genes are TRBV4-1 and TRBJ2-1, with D maybe TRBD2 (6 bases). Germline V gene lookup returns CDR1 MGHRA and CDR2 YSYEKL. The CDR3 is made up of 15 amino acids. Deletions cut 6 bases from V and 5 bases from J, with 17 bases between. The CDR3 DNA sequence: TGCGCCAGCAGGGGGGGTGTGGGGGAAAACAATGAGCAGTTCTTC. This codes for CASRGGVGENNEQFF.

The chain links TRBV7-2 to TRBJ1-4; D remains ambiguous. Deletions cut 1 base from V and 1 base from J, with 7 bases between. The germline gives CDR1 SGHTA, CDR2 FQGNSA. This CDR3 comprises 15 residues. CDR3 DNA sequence: TGTGCCAGCAGCTTAGATCTACTAACTAATGAAAAACTGTTTTTT. It is translated as CASSLDLLTNEKLFF. The full variable domain, in which reference TRBV7-2 and TRBJ1-4 provide the parts outside the CDR3, is GAGVSQSPSNKVTEKGKDVELRCDPISGHTALYWYRQSLGQGLEFLIYFQGNSAPDKSGLPSDRFSAERTGGSVSTLTIQRTQQEDSAVYLCASSLDLLTNEKLFFGSGTQLSVL.

The chain is built from TRBV3-1 (or the pseudogene TRBV3-2) and TRBJ1-2; possible D gene TRBD1, 6 bases. V lost 8 bases and J 3 bases, leaving 19 bases between the germline ends. This CDR3 is built from 15 residues. Per the germline V gene, CDR1 is LGHDT and CDR2 is YNNKEL (reference sequence). As DNA, the CDR3 is TGTGCCAGCTTTGGACAGCGCCAGAGATACTATGGCTACACCTTC. This encodes CASFGQRQRYYGYTF.

This clone was detected only once. The genes are TRBV11-2 and TRBJ2-1; 10 bases are a match to TRBD2. The ends lost 5 bases at V and 4 bases at J; junction bases unmatched: 5. The germline V gene has CDR1 SGHAT and CDR2 FQNNGV. The CDR3 totals 15 residues. The CDR3 DNA follows: TGTGCCAGCAGCCAGACTAGCGGGTCATACAATGAGCAGTTCTTC. It codes for CASSQTSGSYNEQFF. Full variable domain (rest looked up from reference TRBV11-2 and TRBJ2-1): EAGVAQSPRYKIIEKRQSVAFWCNPISGHATLYWYQQILGQGPKLLIQFQNNGVVDDSQLPKDRFSAERLKGVDSTLKIQPAKLEDSAVYLCASSQTSGSYNEQFFGPGTRLTVL.

The chain is built from TRBV28 and TRBJ2-5, with 12 bases aligning to TRBD2. Germline CDR1 reads MDHEN; CDR2 reads SYDVKM. V trimming: 5 bases; J trimming: 5 bases; junction bases outside the gene matches: 6. The CDR3 loop spans 15 amino acids. CDR3 in amino acids: CASSTPSGGAETQYF. In DNA form, the CDR3 reads TGTGCCAGCAGTACACCTAGCGGGGGGGCTGAGACCCAGTACTTC.